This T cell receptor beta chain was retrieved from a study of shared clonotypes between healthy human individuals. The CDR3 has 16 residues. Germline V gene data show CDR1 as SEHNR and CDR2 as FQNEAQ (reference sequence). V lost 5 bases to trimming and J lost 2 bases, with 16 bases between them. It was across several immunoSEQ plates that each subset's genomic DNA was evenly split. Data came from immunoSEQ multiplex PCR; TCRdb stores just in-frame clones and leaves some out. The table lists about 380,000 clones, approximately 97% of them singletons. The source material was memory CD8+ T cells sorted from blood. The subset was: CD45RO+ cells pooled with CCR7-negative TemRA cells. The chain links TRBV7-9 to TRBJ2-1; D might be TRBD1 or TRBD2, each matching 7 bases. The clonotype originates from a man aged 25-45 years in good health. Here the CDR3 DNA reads TGTGCCAGCAGCGTACAGCGGGACAGAGCCTACAATGAGCAGTTCTTC. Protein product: CASSVQRDRAYNEQFF.